What follows are 2 T cell receptor beta chains derived from one specimen sequenced in a study of T cell responses to AZD1222 COVID-19 vaccine. Assay used: immunoSEQ multiplex PCR; TCRdb lists only in-frame clones, some missing. There are around 130,000 clones in the sample; 86% occur only once, and over 2.5% lies in the top ten. The specimen comprised peripheral blood, sampled 28 days after the second AZD1222 dose. The origin of the receptors is an adult who received the AZD1222 COVID-19 vaccine.

V usage is TRBV3-1 (or the pseudogene TRBV3-2) and J usage is TRBJ2-3, with no clear D. Trimming removed 4 bases from V and 2 bases from J, with 19 bases in between. From germline, CDR1 is LGHDT and CDR2 YNNKEL (reference sequence). The CDR3 length is 17 residues. DNA for the CDR3: TGTGCCAGCAGCCTTGGTGGGGAAGGAGTTTCCACAGATACGCAGTATTTT. Its protein product is CASSLGGEGVSTDTQYF.

The chain combines TRBV5-4 with TRBJ2-7; possibly TRBD1 or TRBD2 for D (5 bases each). Deletions cut 6 bases from V and 2 bases from J, with 15 bases between. The CDR3 has 14 amino acids. The germline V gene has CDR1 SGHNT and CDR2 YYREEE (reference sequence). CDR3 residues: CASNPGGAPYEQYF. CDR3 in DNA: TGTGCCAGCAACCCTGGGGGAGCACCCTACGAGCAGTACTTC.